This T cell receptor beta chain was observed in a study of T cells in localized non-small cell lung cancer. The CDR3 is 14 residues long. The germline gives CDR1 LNHDA, CDR2 SQIVND (reference sequence). Trimming shortened V by 9 bases and J by 5 bases, and 19 bases separated the two germline ends. Regarding the study as a whole: Tumor trailed uninvolved adjacent lung in T cell clonality, which peaked there.

Assay: immunoSEQ multiplex PCR; the TCRdb copy retains only in-frame clones and omits some. The sample holds 1,900 or so clones, around 21% seen once. This clone was picked up one time. Its antigen is not known. This clonotype was sampled from a male donor at least 60 years old with stage I lung adenocarcinoma. V is TRBV19 and J is TRBJ1-2; tentatively, D is TRBD1 (5 bases). The material was lung tumor tissue, obtained before any cancer treatment. The CDR3 spells CASEAGRRGYGYTF. CDR3 bases: TGTGCCAGCGAGGCGGGACGGAGAGGGTATGGCTACACCTTC.